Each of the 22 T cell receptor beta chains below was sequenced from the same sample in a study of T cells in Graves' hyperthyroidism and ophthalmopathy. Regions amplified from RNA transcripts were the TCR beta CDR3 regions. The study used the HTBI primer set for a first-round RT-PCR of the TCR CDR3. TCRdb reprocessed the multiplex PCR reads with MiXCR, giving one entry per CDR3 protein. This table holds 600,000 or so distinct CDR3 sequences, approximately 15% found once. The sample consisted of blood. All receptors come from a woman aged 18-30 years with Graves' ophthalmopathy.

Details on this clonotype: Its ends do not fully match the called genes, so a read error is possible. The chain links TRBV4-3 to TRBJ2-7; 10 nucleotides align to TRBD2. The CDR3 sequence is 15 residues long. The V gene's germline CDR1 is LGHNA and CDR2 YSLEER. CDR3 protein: CASSHRLAGGYEQHF. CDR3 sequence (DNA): TGCGCCAGCAGCCACCGACTAGCGGGCGGCTACGAGCAGCACTTC.

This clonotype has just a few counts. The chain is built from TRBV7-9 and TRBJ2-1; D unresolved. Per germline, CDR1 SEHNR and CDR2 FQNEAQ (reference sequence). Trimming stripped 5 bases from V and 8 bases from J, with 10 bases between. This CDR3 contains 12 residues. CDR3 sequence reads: CASSAQVYEQFF. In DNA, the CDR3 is TGTGCCAGCAGCGCCCAGGTCTATGAGCAGTTCTTC.

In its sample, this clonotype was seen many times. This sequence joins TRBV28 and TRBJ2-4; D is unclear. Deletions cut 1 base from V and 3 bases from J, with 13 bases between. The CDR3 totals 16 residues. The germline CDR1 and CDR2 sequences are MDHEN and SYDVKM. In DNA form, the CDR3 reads TGTGCCAGCAGTTTATACTTATCTGAGATCAAAAACATTCAGTACTTC. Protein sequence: CASSLYLSEIKNIQYF.

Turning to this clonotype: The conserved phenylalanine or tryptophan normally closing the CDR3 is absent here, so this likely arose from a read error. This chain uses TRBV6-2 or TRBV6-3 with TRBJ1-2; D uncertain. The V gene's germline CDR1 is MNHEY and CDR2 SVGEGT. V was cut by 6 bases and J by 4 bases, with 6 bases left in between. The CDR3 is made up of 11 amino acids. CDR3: CASRTSYGYTV. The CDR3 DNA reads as TGTGCCAGCAGAACGAGCTATGGCTACACCGTC.

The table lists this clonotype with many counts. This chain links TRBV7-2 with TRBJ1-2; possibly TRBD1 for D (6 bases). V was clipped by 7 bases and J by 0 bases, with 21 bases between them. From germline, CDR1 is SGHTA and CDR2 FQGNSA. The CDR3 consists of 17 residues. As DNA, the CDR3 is TGTGCCAGCACCCCGGTGATCACCGGGGGGCCTAACTATGGCTACACCTTC. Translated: CASTPVITGGPNYGYTF.

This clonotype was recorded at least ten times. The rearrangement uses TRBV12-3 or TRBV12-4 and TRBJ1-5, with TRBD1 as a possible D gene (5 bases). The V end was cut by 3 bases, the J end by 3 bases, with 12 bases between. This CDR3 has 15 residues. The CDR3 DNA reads TGTGCCAGCAGTTTTGGGGGGGGGAACAATCAGCCCCAGCATTTT. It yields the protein CASSFGGGNNQPQHF.

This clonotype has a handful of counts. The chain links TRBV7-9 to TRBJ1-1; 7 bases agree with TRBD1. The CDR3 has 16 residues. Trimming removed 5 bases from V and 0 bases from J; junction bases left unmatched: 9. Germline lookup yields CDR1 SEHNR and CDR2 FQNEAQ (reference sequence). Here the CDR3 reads CASSPQGGVLNTEAFF. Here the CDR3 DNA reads TGTGCCAGCAGCCCGCAGGGGGGCGTTTTGAACACTGAAGCTTTCTTT.

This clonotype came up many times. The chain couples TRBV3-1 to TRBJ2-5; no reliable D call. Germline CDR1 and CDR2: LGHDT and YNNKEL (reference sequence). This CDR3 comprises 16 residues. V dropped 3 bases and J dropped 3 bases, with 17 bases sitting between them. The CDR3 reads CASSHPRSMGKETQYF. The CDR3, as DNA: TGTGCCAGCAGCCACCCACGCAGTATGGGGAAAGAGACCCAGTACTTC.

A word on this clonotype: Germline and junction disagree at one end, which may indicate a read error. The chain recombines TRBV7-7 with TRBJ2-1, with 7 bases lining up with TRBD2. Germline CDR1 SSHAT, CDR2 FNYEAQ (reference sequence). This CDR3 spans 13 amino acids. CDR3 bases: TGTGCTAGCAGCCTCAGACTAGCAGATGAGCAGTTCTTC. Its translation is CASSLRLADEQFF.

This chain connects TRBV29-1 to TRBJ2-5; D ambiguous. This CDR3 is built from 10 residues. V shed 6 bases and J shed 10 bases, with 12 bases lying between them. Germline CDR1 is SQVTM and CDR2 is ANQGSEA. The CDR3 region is CSVTYGGQYF. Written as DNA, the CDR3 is TGCAGCGTGACCTACGGCGGCCAGTACTTC. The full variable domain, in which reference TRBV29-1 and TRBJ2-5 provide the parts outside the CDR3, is SAVISQKPSRDICQRGTSLTIQCQVDSQVTMMFWYRQQPGQSLTLIATANQGSEATYESGFVIDKFPISRPNLTFSTLTVSNMSPEDSSIYLCSVTYGGQYFGPGTRLLVL.

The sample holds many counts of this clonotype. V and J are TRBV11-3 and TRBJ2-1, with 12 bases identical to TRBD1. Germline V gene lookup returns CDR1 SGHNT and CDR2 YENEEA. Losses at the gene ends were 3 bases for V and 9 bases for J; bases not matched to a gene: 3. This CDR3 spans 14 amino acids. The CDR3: CASSFGTGGGEQFF. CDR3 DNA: TGTGCCAGCAGCTTTGGGACAGGGGGCGGTGAGCAGTTCTTC.

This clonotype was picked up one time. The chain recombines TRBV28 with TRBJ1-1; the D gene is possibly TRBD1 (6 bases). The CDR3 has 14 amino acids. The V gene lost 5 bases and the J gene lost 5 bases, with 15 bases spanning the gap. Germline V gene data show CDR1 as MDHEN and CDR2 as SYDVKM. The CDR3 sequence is CASSMAGAGTEAFF. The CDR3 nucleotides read TGTGCCAGCAGTATGGCAGGGGCTGGAACTGAAGCTTTCTTT.

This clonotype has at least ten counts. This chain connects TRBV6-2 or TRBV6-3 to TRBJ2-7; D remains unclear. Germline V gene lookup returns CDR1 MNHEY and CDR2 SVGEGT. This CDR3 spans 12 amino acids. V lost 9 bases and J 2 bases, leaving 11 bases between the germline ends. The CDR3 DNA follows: TGTGCCAGTCGCGTAACGACCTACGAGCAGTACTTC. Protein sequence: CASRVTTYEQYF.

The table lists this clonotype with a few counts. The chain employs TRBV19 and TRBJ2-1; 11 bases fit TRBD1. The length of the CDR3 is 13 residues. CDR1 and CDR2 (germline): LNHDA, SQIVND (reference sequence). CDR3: CACRDRGIDEQFF. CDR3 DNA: TGTGCGTGCCGGGACAGGGGGATCGATGAGCAGTTCTTC.

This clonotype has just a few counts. CDR3 loop: CSAEGQGADSGSYEQYF. CDR3 DNA: TGCAGCGCTGAGGGACAGGGGGCGGACTCGGGGTCCTACGAGCAGTACTTC. The chain recombines TRBV29-1 with TRBJ2-7; the match to TRBD1 covers 12 bases. Germline lookup yields CDR1 SQVTM and CDR2 ANQGSEA. The junction had 14 bases not matched to a gene; V was cut back by 7 bases and J by 1 base. This CDR3 is built from 17 residues.

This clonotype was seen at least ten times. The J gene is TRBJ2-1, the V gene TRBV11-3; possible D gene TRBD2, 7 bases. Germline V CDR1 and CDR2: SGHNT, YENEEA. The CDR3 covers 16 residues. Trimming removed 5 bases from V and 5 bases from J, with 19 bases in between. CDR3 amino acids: CASSPGWGGQDNEQFF. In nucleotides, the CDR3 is TGTGCCAGCAGCCCAGGATGGGGGGGGCAGGACAATGAGCAGTTCTTC.

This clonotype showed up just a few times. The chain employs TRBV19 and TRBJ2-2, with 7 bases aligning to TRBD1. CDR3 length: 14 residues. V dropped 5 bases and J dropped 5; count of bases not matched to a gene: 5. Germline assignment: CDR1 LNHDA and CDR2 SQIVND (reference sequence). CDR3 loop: CASSPRGSTGELFF. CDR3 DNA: TGTGCCAGTAGTCCCAGGGGGAGTACCGGGGAGCTGTTTTTT.

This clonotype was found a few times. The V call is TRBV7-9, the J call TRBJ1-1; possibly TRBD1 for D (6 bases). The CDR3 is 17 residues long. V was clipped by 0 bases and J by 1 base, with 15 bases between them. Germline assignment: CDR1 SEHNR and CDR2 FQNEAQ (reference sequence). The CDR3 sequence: CASSLAWQGRRNTEAFF. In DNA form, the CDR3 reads TGTGCCAGCAGCTTAGCGTGGCAGGGGAGAAGGAACACTGAAGCTTTCTTT.

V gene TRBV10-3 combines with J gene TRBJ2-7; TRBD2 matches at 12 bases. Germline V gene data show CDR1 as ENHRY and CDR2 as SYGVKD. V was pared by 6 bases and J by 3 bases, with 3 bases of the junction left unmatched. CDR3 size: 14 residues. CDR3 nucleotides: TGTGCCATCAGCATGACTAGCGGGGGCTACGAGCAGTACTTC. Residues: CAISMTSGGYEQYF.

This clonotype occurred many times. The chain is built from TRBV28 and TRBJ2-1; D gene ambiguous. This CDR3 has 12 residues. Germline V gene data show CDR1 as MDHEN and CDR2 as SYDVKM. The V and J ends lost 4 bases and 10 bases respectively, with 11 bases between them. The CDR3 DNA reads TGTGCCAGCAGTTACCGCGGCTGGGAGCAGTTCTTC. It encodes CASSYRGWEQFF.

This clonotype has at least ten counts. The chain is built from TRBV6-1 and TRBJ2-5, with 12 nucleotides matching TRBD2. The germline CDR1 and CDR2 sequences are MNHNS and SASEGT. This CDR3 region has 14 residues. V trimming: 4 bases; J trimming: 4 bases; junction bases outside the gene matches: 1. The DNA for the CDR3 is TGTGCCAGCAGTGGGGGACTAGCGGGAGAGACCCAGTACTTC. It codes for CASSGGLAGETQYF.

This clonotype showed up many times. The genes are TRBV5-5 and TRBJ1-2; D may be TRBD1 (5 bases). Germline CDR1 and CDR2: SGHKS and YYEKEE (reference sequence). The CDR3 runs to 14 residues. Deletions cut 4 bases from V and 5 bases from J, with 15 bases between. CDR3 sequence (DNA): TGTGCCAGCAGCGGCCCGGGACGGACTTATGGCTACACCTTC. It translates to CASSGPGRTYGYTF.